This TCR beta chain stems from a study of long-term antiretroviral therapy in people with HIV. Findings and caveats of the study: Compared with controls, HIV repertoires showed narrower CDR3 length ranges.

Germline CDR1 reads MGHDK; CDR2 reads SYGVNS. The CDR3 sequence is 13 residues long. V was pared by 4 bases and J by 1 base, with 6 bases between. Researchers report immunoSEQ v3.0 was run at survey level. Produced via immunoSEQ multiplex PCR; TCRdb's table is partial and in-frame only. This table has roughly 42,000 clones, around nine tenths appearing once. On this clone itself: No antigen is known for it.

The chain carries TRBV25-1 and TRBJ2-3; no reliable D call. Sample: unsorted PBMCs, taken 0.1 years before starting antiretroviral therapy. This clonotype originated in a woman aged 45-65 years with HIV. CDR3 in DNA: TGTGCCAGCAGTGGTGGGGGCACAGATACGCAGTATTTT. The encoded protein is CASSGGGTDTQYF.